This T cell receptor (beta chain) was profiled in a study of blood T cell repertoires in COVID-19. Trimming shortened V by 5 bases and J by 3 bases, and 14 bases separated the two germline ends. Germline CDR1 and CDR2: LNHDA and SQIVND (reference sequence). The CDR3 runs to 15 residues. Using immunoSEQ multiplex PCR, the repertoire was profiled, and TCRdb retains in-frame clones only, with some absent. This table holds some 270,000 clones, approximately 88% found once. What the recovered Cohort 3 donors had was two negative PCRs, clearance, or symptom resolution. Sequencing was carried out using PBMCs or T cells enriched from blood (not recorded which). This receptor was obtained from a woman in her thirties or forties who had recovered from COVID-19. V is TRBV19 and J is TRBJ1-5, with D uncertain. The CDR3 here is CASSSLGRYNQPQHF. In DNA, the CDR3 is TGTGCCAGTAGTTCCTTAGGGAGATACAATCAGCCCCAGCATTTT.